Each of the 7 T cell receptor beta chains below was sequenced from the same sample in a study of cytomegalovirus exposure and HLA in healthy donors. The PCR had 60 Vbeta and 13 Jbeta primers. Using immunoSEQ multiplex PCR, the repertoire was profiled, and TCRdb retains in-frame clones only, with some absent. Of 150,000 to 180,000 clones listed, over 70% were seen once; the top ten hold roughly 13%. The material sequenced was PBMCs. These receptors all stem from a man younger than 40 in good health and CMV-seropositive.

The rearrangement uses TRBV27 and TRBJ2-5; TRBD2 aligns across 10 bases. Germline V gene data show CDR1 as MNHEY and CDR2 as SMNVEV (reference sequence). V was clipped by 3 bases and J by 5 bases; unmatched bases: 6. The CDR3 runs to 15 residues. The CDR3 nucleotides read TGTGCCAGCAGTTTTGAACTAGCGGGAAGGGAGACCCAGTACTTC. As protein: CASSFELAGRETQYF.

This chain links TRBV6-1 with TRBJ1-4; perhaps TRBD1 as D (5 bases). The CDR3 has 14 amino acids. With 8 bases removed from V and 7 bases from J, the gap between germline ends came to 17 bases. The germline V gene has CDR1 MNHNS and CDR2 SASEGT. Written as DNA, the CDR3 is TGTGCCAGCGGGGCGGACCCACACAGTGAAAAACTGTTTTTT. Translating gives CASGADPHSEKLFF.

The chain links TRBV6-1 to TRBJ2-5; 9 bases line up with TRBD2. CDR1 is MNHNS, CDR2 SASEGT, per germline. The CDR3 has 8 amino acids. CDR3 residues: CAAAGGYF. The CDR3 DNA follows: TGTGCGGCAGCGGGAGGGTACTTC.

The chain has TRBV20-1 and TRBJ2-7; TRBD2 aligns across 8 bases. In germline, CDR1 is DFQATT, CDR2 SNEGSKA (reference sequence). With V trimmed by 6 bases and J by 5 bases, 0 bases remained unmatched. There are 10 residues in the CDR3. The CDR3 DNA reads TGCAGTGCCGGGAGGGACGAGCAGTACTTC. Translation gives CSAGRDEQYF.

The chain employs TRBV25-1 and TRBJ1-2; 9 nucleotides align to TRBD1. V dropped 7 bases and J dropped 7; count of bases not matched to a gene: 7. There are 13 residues in the CDR3. In germline, CDR1 is MGHDK, CDR2 SYGVNS. This chain's CDR3 is CASTTGQGCGYTF. Written as DNA, the CDR3 is TGTGCCAGCACCACCGGACAGGGGTGTGGCTACACCTTC.

This chain uses TRBV19 with TRBJ1-1, with D possibly being TRBD1 (6 bases). The CDR3 totals 16 residues. The V gene's germline CDR1 is LNHDA and CDR2 SQIVND (reference sequence). Trimming pared 3 bases from V and 1 base from J, leaving 15 bases between. The CDR3 spells CASSMGKDSRNTEAFF. CDR3 coding DNA: TGTGCCAGTAGTATGGGTAAGGACAGTCGGAACACTGAAGCTTTCTTT. The full variable domain, completed using reference TRBV19 and TRBJ1-1, is DGGITQSPKYLFRKEGQNVTLSCEQNLNHDAMYWYRQDPGQGLRLIYYSQIVNDFQKGDIAEGYSVSREKKESFPLTVTSAQKNPTAFYLCASSMGKDSRNTEAFFGQGTRLTVV.

The V and J genes are TRBV10-3 and TRBJ1-6; 8 bases match TRBD1. Trimming took 6 bases from V and 9 from J; bases not matched to a gene: 7. This CDR3 has 14 amino acids. Germline loops: CDR1 ENHRY, CDR2 SYGVKD. The DNA for the CDR3 is TGTGCCATCAGGACCGGGACAGGTCGTTCACCCCTCCACTTT. Its protein is CAIRTGTGRSPLHF.